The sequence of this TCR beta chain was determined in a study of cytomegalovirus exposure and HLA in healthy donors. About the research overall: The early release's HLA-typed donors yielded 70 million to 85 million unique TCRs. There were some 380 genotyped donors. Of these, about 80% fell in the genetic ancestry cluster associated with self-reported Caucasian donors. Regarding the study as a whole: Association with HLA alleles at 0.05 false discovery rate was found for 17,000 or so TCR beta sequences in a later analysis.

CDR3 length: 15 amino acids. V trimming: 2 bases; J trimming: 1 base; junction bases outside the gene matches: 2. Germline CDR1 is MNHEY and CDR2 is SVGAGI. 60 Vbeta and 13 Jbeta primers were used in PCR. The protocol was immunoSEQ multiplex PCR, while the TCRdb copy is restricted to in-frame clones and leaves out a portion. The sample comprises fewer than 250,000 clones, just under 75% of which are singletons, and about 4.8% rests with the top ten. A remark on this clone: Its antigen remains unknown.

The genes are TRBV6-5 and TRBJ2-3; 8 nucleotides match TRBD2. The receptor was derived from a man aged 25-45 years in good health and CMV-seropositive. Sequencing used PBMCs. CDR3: CASSYSGRGTDTQYF. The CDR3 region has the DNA TGTGCCAGCAGTTACAGCGGGAGAGGCACAGATACGCAGTATTTT.